A selection of T cell receptor beta chains follows, all from one sample in a study of lymphopenia after photon versus proton radiotherapy. Using immunoSEQ multiplex PCR, the repertoire was profiled, and TCRdb retains in-frame clones only, with some absent. The repertoire holds around 66,000 clones, with about 90% as singletons. This material consisted of peripheral blood, taken from a patient treated with photon-based radiotherapy. The source of these receptors is a man in his forties with gastric cancer. CDR3s include the opening cysteine and the closing phenylalanine or tryptophan. A D gene is named only where the DNA matches it firmly. The listing skips clone size in some rows; elsewhere it reads once, few, many or a size class.

j_call: TRBJ2-7; clone_size: NA; v_call: TRBV15; d_call: NA; cdr3_nt: TGTGCCACCAGCAGAGATTCCCCAACAGGGCCAGAGCAGTACTTC; cdr3_aa: CATSRDSPTGPEQYF
j_call: TRBJ2-5; clone_size: once; v_call: TRBV6-1; d_call: NA; cdr3_nt: TGTGCCAGCAGTGAAGCCACGGACGGGGCAGAGACCCAGTACTTC; cdr3_aa: CASSEATDGAETQYF
j_call: TRBJ2-1; clone_size: NA; v_call: TRBV19; d_call: NA; cdr3_nt: TGTGCCAGTAGTATTCGGCTTGCCAATGAGCAGTTCTTC; cdr3_aa: CASSIRLANEQFF
j_call: TRBJ1-4; clone_size: NA; v_call: TRBV30; d_call: TRBD1; cdr3_nt: TGTGCCTGGAGTGGTACTCCTACAGGGGGACGGGGTGAAAAACTGTTTTTT; cdr3_aa: CAWSGTPTGGRGEKLFF
j_call: TRBJ2-1; clone_size: NA; v_call: TRBV4-3; d_call: TRBD1; cdr3_nt: TGCGCCAGCAGCCGAGGGACAGGACCATACAATGAGCAGTTCTTC; cdr3_aa: CASSRGTGPYNEQFF
j_call: TRBJ1-1; clone_size: once; v_call: TRBV9; d_call: NA; cdr3_nt: TGTGCCAGCAGCGTAGGGCCGGGGAACACTGAAGCTTTCTTT; cdr3_aa: CASSVGPGNTEAFF
j_call: TRBJ1-2; clone_size: NA; v_call: TRBV19; d_call: TRBD1; cdr3_nt: TGTGCCAGTAGCCATAAGACAGGGTTCCATGGCTACACCTTC; cdr3_aa: CASSHKTGFHGYTF
j_call: TRBJ2-1; clone_size: NA; v_call: TRBV2; d_call: NA; cdr3_nt: TGTGCCAGCGAGGGGAGGCACAATGAGCAGTTCTTC; cdr3_aa: CASEGRHNEQFF
j_call: TRBJ1-4; clone_size: NA; v_call: TRBV5-6; d_call: TRBD1; cdr3_nt: TGTGCCAGCAGTGTCAGGGGGAGTAATGAAAAACTGTTTTTT; cdr3_aa: CASSVRGSNEKLFF
j_call: TRBJ2-1; clone_size: NA; v_call: TRBV13; d_call: TRBD2; cdr3_nt: TGTGCCAGCAGCCGACGACTCATAGCGGGGGCCCACAATGAGCAGTTCTTC; cdr3_aa: CASSRRLIAGAHNEQFF
j_call: TRBJ2-1; clone_size: NA; v_call: TRBV6-5; d_call: NA; cdr3_nt: TGTGCCAGCAACCCAAGGACAGATACCTACAATGAGCAGTTCTTC; cdr3_aa: CASNPRTDTYNEQFF
j_call: TRBJ1-5; clone_size: NA; v_call: TRBV5-6; d_call: NA; cdr3_nt: TGTGCCAGCAGCCAGGGGACACTCAGCTATCAGCCCCAGCATTTT; cdr3_aa: CASSQGTLSYQPQHF
j_call: TRBJ1-6; clone_size: NA; v_call: TRBV4-1; d_call: NA; cdr3_nt: TGCGCCAGCAGCCAAGTCGCACCCAATTCACCCCTCCACTTT; cdr3_aa: CASSQVAPNSPLHF
j_call: TRBJ1-3; clone_size: NA; v_call: TRBV2; d_call: NA; cdr3_nt: TGTGCCAGCTGGTCTTCAGGCCACCTCTCTGGAAACACCATATATTTT; cdr3_aa: CASWSSGHLSGNTIYF
j_call: TRBJ1-2; clone_size: NA; v_call: TRBV7-9; d_call: TRBD1; cdr3_nt: TGTGCCAGCAGCTTAGCCGGACAGGGGGCGACGGGCTACACCTTC; cdr3_aa: CASSLAGQGATGYTF
j_call: TRBJ2-3; clone_size: NA; v_call: TRBV2; d_call: NA; cdr3_nt: TGTGCCAGCAGTGAAGCGCTGAGGAGGGGAGATACGCAGTATTTT; cdr3_aa: CASSEALRRGDTQYF
j_call: TRBJ2-1; clone_size: once; v_call: TRBV29-1; d_call: TRBD1; cdr3_nt: TGCAGCGTTGCACCCACAGGGGAAATCTTCTACAATGAGCAGTTCTTC; cdr3_aa: CSVAPTGEIFYNEQFF
j_call: TRBJ1-2; clone_size: NA; v_call: TRBV19; d_call: TRBD1; cdr3_nt: TGTGCCAGCCTACCCGGACAGGGGGGGTATGGCTACACCTTC; cdr3_aa: CASLPGQGGYGYTF
j_call: TRBJ2-5; clone_size: NA; v_call: TRBV5-1; d_call: TRBD1; cdr3_nt: TGCGCCAGCAGCCGTGGGACAGGGGGCAGGGAGACCCAGTACTTC; cdr3_aa: CASSRGTGGRETQYF
j_call: TRBJ1-4; clone_size: NA; v_call: TRBV30; d_call: NA; cdr3_nt: TGTGCCTGGAGTGTACAGGGAAATGAAAAACTGTTTTTT; cdr3_aa: CAWSVQGNEKLFF
j_call: TRBJ2-3; clone_size: NA; v_call: TRBV30; d_call: NA; cdr3_nt: TGTGCCTGGAGTTACGGCGGGGCAGATACGCAGTATTTT; cdr3_aa: CAWSYGGADTQYF
j_call: TRBJ2-6; clone_size: few; v_call: TRBV4-1; d_call: NA; cdr3_nt: TGCGCCAGCAGCTCTACGCGGAGCTCTGGGGCCAACGTCCTGACTTTC; cdr3_aa: CASSSTRSSGANVLTF
j_call: TRBJ2-2; clone_size: NA; v_call: TRBV30; d_call: NA; cdr3_nt: TGTGCCTGGACAACTCCCAGGGGCGCAAGGACCGGGGAGCTGTTTTTT; cdr3_aa: CAWTTPRGARTGELFF